Following are 14 T cell receptor beta chains from one sample sequenced in a study of shared clonotypes between healthy human individuals. Data came from immunoSEQ multiplex PCR; TCRdb stores just in-frame clones and leaves some out. The table lists under 200,000 clones, just under 95% of them singletons. Specimen: naive CD4+ T cells sorted from blood. Specified subset: CD45RA+ positively selected. The origin of the receptors is a woman younger than 45 in good health.

The chain carries TRBV18 and TRBJ2-7; TRBD2 matches 14 bases. CDR3 length: 13 residues. Trimming at V came to 1 base and at J to 12 bases, leaving 2 bases not matched to a gene. CDR1 and CDR2 from the germline V gene are KGHSH and LQKENI. CDR3 sequence reads: CASSPRTSGRMYF. CDR3 DNA: TGTGCCAGCTCACCACGGACTAGCGGGAGGATGTACTTC.

The J gene is TRBJ2-2, the V gene TRBV28; unclear D gene. The CDR3 runs 12 residues. Per the germline V gene, CDR1 is MDHEN and CDR2 is SYDVKM. V was cut by 2 bases and J by 6 bases, with 4 bases left in between. CDR3 sequence reads: CASSLRAGELFF. The DNA of the CDR3 is TGTGCCAGCAGTTTACGGGCCGGGGAGCTGTTTTTT.

The chain has TRBV28 and TRBJ2-5, with a possible D match to TRBD2 (6 bases). The DNA end is more similar to TRBJ2-7, so the J call may be wrong. The germline gives CDR1 MDHEN, CDR2 SYDVKM. CDR3 length equals 15 residues. The CDR3 spells CASTQPGGPLYEQYF. CDR3 bases: TGTGCCAGCACCCAACCCGGAGGGCCATTGTACGAGCAGTACTTC.

The chain joins TRBV25-1 to TRBJ2-5; D unclear. The assigned J gene may be wrong: the sequence end matches TRBJ2-7 better. Germline loops: CDR1 MGHDK, CDR2 SYGVNS. The CDR3 spans 16 residues. The CDR3, as DNA: TGTGCCAGCAGTGAACTCGGTTCTGCGGATATGTACGAGCAGTACTTC. This gives the protein CASSELGSADMYEQYF.

This chain connects TRBV19 to TRBJ2-3, with D tentatively TRBD1 (6 bases). Per germline, CDR1 LNHDA and CDR2 SQIVND (reference sequence). CDR3 length equals 13 residues. V lost 10 bases, J lost 2 bases, and 13 bases lay in between. DNA of the CDR3: TGTGCCATTCGAGGGGACAACACAGATACGCAGTATTTT. Translated: CAIRGDNTDTQYF.

This sequence joins TRBV29-1 and TRBJ2-5; D unresolved. The closer fit of TRBJ2-7 to the DNA end suggests the J call may be wrong. This CDR3 spans 13 amino acids. The germline V gene has CDR1 SQVTM and CDR2 ANQGSEA. The CDR3 reads CSVRDGQLSEQYF. CDR3 in DNA: TGCAGCGTTCGAGACGGGCAGTTATCCGAGCAGTACTTC.

This chain uses TRBV28 with TRBJ1-3; the D gene is possibly TRBD1 (5 bases). The germline gives CDR1 MDHEN, CDR2 SYDVKM. The ends were cut back, 5 bases at V and 0 bases at J, with 14 bases in the middle. The CDR3 covers 16 residues. The CDR3: CASSPPGIVSGNTIYF. CDR3 sequence (DNA): TGTGCCAGCAGTCCACCAGGGATAGTCTCTGGAAACACCATATATTTT.

The CDR3 reads CASSPDLSSGANVLTF. The CDR3 DNA is TGCGCCAGCAGCCCGGACTTGAGCTCTGGGGCCAACGTCCTGACTTTC. The rearrangement uses TRBV5-1 and TRBJ2-6, with D possibly TRBD2 on 5 matching bases. The CDR3 is 16 amino acids. Germline V gene lookup returns CDR1 SGHRS and CDR2 YFSETQ. V was shortened by 4 bases and J by 0 bases, with 11 bases between the two germline ends.

The chain recombines TRBV15 with TRBJ2-4, with 7 positions matching TRBD2. In germline, CDR1 is LNHNV, CDR2 YYDKDF (reference sequence). This CDR3 comprises 17 residues. With V trimmed by 6 bases and J by 2 bases, 13 bases remained unmatched. In DNA form, the CDR3 reads TGTGCCACCAGGTCGCGGGAGAGGAGCGGGTCCAAAAACATTCAGTACTTC. It specifies CATRSRERSGSKNIQYF. The whole variable domain, remainder taken from reference TRBV15 and TRBJ2-4, is DAMVIQNPRYQVTQFGKPVTLSCSQTLNHNVMYWYQQKSSQAPKLLFHYYDKDFNNEADTPDNFQSRRPNTSFCFLDIRSPGLGDTAMYLCATRSRERSGSKNIQYFGAGTRLSVL.

This chain links TRBV19 with TRBJ2-5; 8 bases are shared with TRBD2. In germline, CDR1 is LNHDA, CDR2 SQIVND (reference sequence). Germline trimming cut 10 bases from V and 11 bases from J; bases unmatched to any gene: 15. The CDR3 loop spans 13 amino acids. CDR3 region: CATRRAGGLEQYF. In DNA form, the CDR3 reads TGTGCCACCCGTCGGGCGGGAGGACTAGAGCAGTACTTC.

This chain links TRBV7-9 with TRBJ2-5, with D maybe TRBD1 (6 bases). The DNA matches TRBJ2-7 better at its end, which makes the J call doubtful. The CDR3 totals 14 residues. Germline CDR1 SEHNR, CDR2 FQNEAQ (reference sequence). CDR3 protein: CASSGRRGSYEQYF. CDR3 nucleotides: TGTGCCAGCAGCGGACGCAGGGGCTCCTACGAGCAGTACTTC.

V usage is TRBV5-5 and J usage is TRBJ1-3, with D tentatively TRBD1 (5 bases). V lost 4 bases, J lost 4 bases, and 15 bases lay in between. The CDR3 runs to 15 residues. Germline loops: CDR1 SGHKS, CDR2 YYEKEE (reference sequence). CDR3 in DNA: TGTGCCAGCAGCCAAGAAGAGGGGTGGGGAAACACCATATATTTT. This sequence encodes CASSQEEGWGNTIYF.

CDR3 sequence reads: CASSPKAGRSSGELFF. The CDR3 DNA reads TGTGCCAGCAGCCCTAAGGCGGGACGGAGCAGCGGGGAGCTGTTTTTT. The chain links TRBV7-9 to TRBJ2-2, with TRBD2 as a possible D gene (6 bases). The CDR3 is made up of 16 amino acids. The germline V gene has CDR1 SEHNR and CDR2 FQNEAQ (reference sequence). V was pared by 5 bases and J by 7 bases, with 20 bases between. The full variable domain, with the rest looked up from reference TRBV7-9 and TRBJ2-2, is DTGVSQNPRHKITKRGQNVTFRCDPISEHNRLYWYRQTLGQGPEFLTYFQNEAQLEKSRLLSDRFSAERPKGSFSTLEIQRTEQGDSAMYLCASSPKAGRSSGELFFGEGSRLTVL.

V usage is TRBV6-5 and J usage is TRBJ2-7; 10 nucleotides align to TRBD2. The V segment lost 2 bases and the J segment 3 bases; nucleotides outside the gene matches: 1. This CDR3 spans 14 amino acids. Germline V gene sequence: CDR1 MNHEY, CDR2 SVGAGI. CDR3 sequence reads: CASSYEREGYEQYF. CDR3 coding DNA: TGTGCCAGCAGTTACGAGCGGGAGGGCTACGAGCAGTACTTC.